This T cell receptor beta chain was profiled in a study of early T cells in non-severe SARS-CoV-2 infection. Study-level background: The study sequenced bulk RNA from unsorted whole blood, with chains unpaired.

V was pared by 7 bases and J by 8 bases, with 10 bases between. Germline lookup yields CDR1 SEHNR and CDR2 FQNEAQ (reference sequence). This CDR3 has 11 residues. The sample holds a few counts of this clonotype. In the library, individual cDNA molecules carried attached unique molecular identifiers. TCRdb re-derived calls from the 5' RACE reads in MiXCR, one entry per CDR3 protein. In the table there are fewer than 65,000 distinct CDR3 sequences, 9.3% of which are singletons. Sample: whole blood. This clonotype was obtained from an adult who was a healthcare worker with PCR-confirmed SARS-CoV-2 infection or an uninfected control (not recorded which). The V gene is TRBV7-9, the J gene TRBJ2-3, with D perhaps TRBD1 or TRBD2 (5 bases each). As DNA, the CDR3 is TGTGCCAGCACTTCTGGGGGTACGCAGTATTTT. Translation gives CASTSGGTQYF.